The sequence of this T cell receptor beta chain was determined in a study of T cell responses to AZD1222 COVID-19 vaccine. About the research overall: Pooling covered second doses at about 4 or about 12 weeks.

Findings of the study overall: Reports say nearly half of spike-specific TCRs go after unmutated variant regions. The study found Spike-specific TCR breadth and depth rose after two AZD1222 doses.

Germline assignment: CDR1 WNHNN and CDR2 SYGVQD (reference sequence). The CDR3 length is 17 residues. Trimming cost V 0 bases and J 0 bases, with 12 bases left between them. Comments on this clone: The target antigen is unknown.

The table came from immunoSEQ multiplex PCR; TCRdb's copy has only in-frame clones and leaves some out. The data hold about 56,000 clones, with 70% to 90% observed a single time. The chain carries TRBV10-1 and TRBJ2-1; D remains unclear. The TCR was taken from an adult in good health. The material was peripheral blood, obtained on day 0 of AZD1222 vaccination. CDR3 sequence (DNA): TGCGCCAGCAGTGAGTCTGGCGTTCGAAGCTCCTACAATGAGCAGTTCTTC. Protein product: CASSESGVRSSYNEQFF.